This T cell receptor beta chain was sequenced in a study of cytomegalovirus exposure and HLA in healthy donors (dated by TCRdb to 2017 to 2019). Turning to the overall study: In an earlier analysis of about 560 of the donors, approximately 260 Gb of sequence data and 90 million to 120 million unique TCR beta sequences from about 180 million T cells were reported. About 320 gigabases of sequencing data and tens of millions of unique TCR sequences were included in an early release covering roughly 700 HLA-typed donors. Of the 350 to 450 genotyped donors, more than 75% were placed in the genetic ancestry cluster associated with self-reported Caucasian donors. The study aimed to test whether signatures of past pathogen exposure could be identified by cataloging public T cell receptors. The T cell repertoires of around 730 subjects were profiled by immunosequencing and related to cytomegalovirus serostatus. In addition to the first cohort of roughly 700 subjects, a separate validation cohort of 120 different subjects was used. To predict cytomegalovirus infection status, the study combined high-throughput TCR immunosequencing, statistical association of individual TCRs with disease status, and machine learning. To study patterns of TCR occurrence, a later analysis re-analyzed previously published TCR beta repertoires from 550 to 800 donors and added high-resolution HLA genotyping. The later analysis used no new phenotypic data to find candidate immune exposures, relying instead on TCR beta sequences and their occurrence across donors. To decide whether each TCR beta V gene segment behaved as functional or pseudogenic, an earlier analysis of fewer than 750 of the donors relied on high-throughput TCR beta sequencing. Donor age, sex, ethnicity and CMV serostatus were compiled together with the repertoire data. A later genetic analysis took genome-wide SNP genotypes for about three fifths of the 666 donors and used that subset as a discovery cohort. All discovery cohort repertoires had been generated on a single sequencing platform. Both class I and class II loci were covered by HLA typing, at four-digit resolution. The number of donors typed differed by locus, with roughly 620-640 for A, B, C, DRB1 and DQB1, more than 500 for DQA1, approximately 580 for DPA1, and roughly 450 for DPB1. Because of strong linkage in the cohort, five DR-DQ haplotypes were treated as single units for association and clustering. Among 300 to 450 genotyped donors of the cohort, an average of approximately 240,000 unique TCR beta nucleotide sequences were sequenced per donor, approximately 20% of them non-productive. The paper's findings and limits, for the study overall: The classifier was reported to diagnose cytomegalovirus status with high specificity and sensitivity in both the original and validation cohorts. The only immune exposure information available for the cohort was CMV serostatus. V-gene and J-gene trimming of TCR beta chains was associated with a missense DCLRE1C variant in a later genetic analysis, and the association was replicated in an independent cohort. A later analysis found that most CMV-associated TCR beta chains appeared HLA-restricted, with HLA associations seemingly driven largely by CMV exposure. Strong co-occurrence of HLA alleles, especially DR and DQ, made assigning TCR associations to individual alleles difficult. A later analysis reported that several top co-occurrence clusters appeared linked to parvovirus B19, influenza, CMV and Epstein-Barr virus. Because the 87-base-pair reads could not distinguish some IMGT-functional V segments, including TRBV6-2 and TRBV6-3, those segments were excluded. The sequencing pipeline was judged likely to have produced a cluster of highly shared sequence variants as a technical artifact. Correlated functional status among segregating V segments might reflect linkage disequilibrium, but an unknown experimental factor could not be ruled out. A further reported finding was that TCR beta sequences accurately predicted the HLA-A and HLA-B alleles for most subjects in the first cohort. Because HLA typing was missing for some donors at each locus, association tests included only the typed subset. The presence/absence analyses assumed that sequencing depth was roughly uniform across donors, and that assumption may not be true. In an earlier analysis of approximately 590 of the donors, most TCR beta V segments appeared in productive rearrangements about 87% or about 30% of the time, broadly matching IMGT annotations. A later analysis found that TCR association rates varied across HLA loci, with DRB1 alleles showing the most associated TCRs and HLA-C alleles the fewest. While some public TCRs were present in many individuals, most TCR sequences turned up only very rarely across donors. The authors suggested that the approach could potentially be extended to other disease states and immunological phenotypes. Compared with the 666-donor mean, donors in an Asian-associated ancestry cluster had fewer N-insertions in productive TCRs, according to a later genetic analysis. A few of the identified cytomegalovirus-associated TCR beta chains were confirmed in vitro to be specific for cytomegalovirus antigens. At a false discovery rate of 0.05, a later analysis linked some 17,000 TCR beta sequences to specific HLA alleles. The earlier analysis of some 540 of the donors excluded roughly 17 rarely observed V segments, including chromosome 9 orphons, because counts were too low. This cohort had only TCR beta chains sequenced, and the lack of alpha or paired-chain data limited which features could be detected. The study gave a list of 150 to 200 TCR beta chains associated with cytomegalovirus. A later analysis found that HLA-associated TCR beta chains were more clonally expanded and had lower generation probabilities than equally common non-associated chains.

The cohort consisted of some 730 healthy bone marrow donors. At the time of sampling, every cohort member was nominally healthy, though immune exposures that went unrecorded were likely present. The donor was CMV seronegative and was included in the group of a few hundred seronegative cohort members. A peripheral blood sample was collected from each donor, and TCR beta sequencing was performed on peripheral blood mononuclear cells. Genomic DNA extraction from the blood cell samples was performed with the Qiagen DNeasy Blood Extraction Kit. Preparation of the library involved the immunoSEQ multiplex PCR assay. For the multiplex PCR, a mixture combining 60 forward primers for TCR Vbeta segments and 13 reverse primers for TCR Jbeta segments was used. A multiplex PCR assay on genomic DNA amplified the CDR3 region of rearranged TCR beta genes. On the Illumina HiSeq System, the amplified TCR beta libraries were sequenced as 87-base-pair reads. The authors processed their data as follows. A later analysis counted some 80 million unique TCR beta chains across the 666 repertoires, and 10 million to 12 million of these chains were shared by at least two donors. To remove PCR and sequencing errors, raw reads were error-corrected and collapsed into unique sequences using a nearest-neighbor algorithm that merged closely related sequences. CDR3 sequences were aligned to IMGT reference sequences to assign V, D and J gene segments. For a sequence to be retained, a match of at least six nucleotides was required to both a V gene segment and a J gene segment. Rearrangements were classified as productive when the CDR3 lacked stop codons and remained in frame with V and J, and all other rearrangements were classified as non-productive. CDR3 was defined according to IMGT convention as the region running from the second conserved V-encoded cysteine to the conserved J-encoded phenylalanine. The earlier analysis of 587 of the donors excluded sequences that lacked an unambiguous match to a single V gene segment. In an earlier analysis of 587 of the donors, a V segment was called functional when productive rearrangements were above 56.7%, and segregating when the standard deviation between donors exceeded 5%. A statistical classification framework was built for diagnosing cytomegalovirus status from the catalog of TCR beta chain sequences. V and J gene assignment, in a later analysis, came from comparing TCR nucleotide sequences with IMGT/GENE-DB human TR gene sequences. The TCRdist pipeline was used in a later analysis to assign CDR3 sequences and most-parsimonious VDJ recombination scenarios. In a later analysis, each TCR beta chain was defined by its CDR3 amino acid sequence together with its V-gene family, and reads without a unique V-gene family were excluded. To address suspected cross-contamination and a sequencing artifact, a later analysis removed under 600 highly shared, low-generation-probability nucleotide sequences. For each public chain, a later analysis derived a clonal expansion index from normalized ranks of inferred template counts within each repertoire. In a later analysis, generation probabilities were computed with a VDJ recombination model fitted to out-of-frame rearrangements, and the resulting probabilities were checked against IGoR. In a later analysis, TCR-TCR, TCR-HLA and TCR-CMV co-occurrence was scored with hypergeometric tests, and a repertoire-size bias correction was applied to TCR pairs. To estimate false discovery rates, a later analysis permuted the HLA or CMV assignments 20 times. In a later analysis, co-occurring TCRs were grouped using DBSCAN, with TCRdist sequence similarity added in when clustering inside HLA-allele-positive subsets. Repertoires with fewer than 30,000 or more than 120,000 public chains, plus five repertoires with anomalous nucleotide sharing, were excluded from co-occurrence clustering. The table comes from immuneACCESS by way of TCRdb, which keeps in-frame sequences with V and J called. Part of the clones is missing from these tables; in studies checked, under half for an unresolved V gene and the rest for unknown reasons. The D gene and trimming were derived from the DNA, and the V and J assignments and clone size from that table. The sample table shows some 190,000 clones, and around 78% are seen once. The top ten clonotypes cover around 1.6% of the sample.

The CDR3 numbers 17 residues from cysteine through phenylalanine. Only CDR3 DNA is held: 51 bases, read in frame from base 1. Based on the germline V gene, the CDR1 and CDR2 sequences are MNHNS and SASEGT. After removal of 4 bases from V and 5 bases from J, the junction retains 9 bases not matched to a gene. Comments on this clone: Its antigen is still unknown. Base qualities are not recorded, but no much larger clone differs from it by a single base.

The sequence came from a man aged 18 to 30 in good health and CMV-seronegative. The source material was PBMCs. The receptor chain draws on TRBV6-1 and TRBJ2-2, with 11 bases matching TRBD2. The DNA is TGTGCCAGCAGTGGGCATAGCGGGGGGGCAGGGACCGGGGAGCTGTTTTTT. The resulting protein is CASSGHSGGAGTGELFF.